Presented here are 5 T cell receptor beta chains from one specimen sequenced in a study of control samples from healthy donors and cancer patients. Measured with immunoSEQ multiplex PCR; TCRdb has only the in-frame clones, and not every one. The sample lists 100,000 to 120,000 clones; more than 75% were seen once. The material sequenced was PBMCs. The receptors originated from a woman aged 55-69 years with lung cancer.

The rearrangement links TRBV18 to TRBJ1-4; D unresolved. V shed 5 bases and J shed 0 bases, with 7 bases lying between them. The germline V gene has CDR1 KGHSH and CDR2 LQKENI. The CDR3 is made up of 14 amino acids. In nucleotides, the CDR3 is TGTGCCAGCTCAGAGGGCACAACTAATGAAAAACTGTTTTTT. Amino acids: CASSEGTTNEKLFF. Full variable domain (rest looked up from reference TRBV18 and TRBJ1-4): NAGVMQNPRHLVRRRGQEARLRCSPMKGHSHVYWYRQLPEEGLKFMVYLQKENIIDESGMPKERFSAEFPKEGPSILRIQQVVRGDSAAYFCASSEGTTNEKLFFGSGTQLSVL.

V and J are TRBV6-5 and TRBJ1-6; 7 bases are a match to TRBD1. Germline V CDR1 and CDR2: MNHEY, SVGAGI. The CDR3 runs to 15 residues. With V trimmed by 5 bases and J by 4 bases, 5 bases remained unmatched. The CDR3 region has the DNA TGTGCCAGCAGTACCCAGGGACAGTATAATTCACCCCTCCACTTT. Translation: CASSTQGQYNSPLHF.

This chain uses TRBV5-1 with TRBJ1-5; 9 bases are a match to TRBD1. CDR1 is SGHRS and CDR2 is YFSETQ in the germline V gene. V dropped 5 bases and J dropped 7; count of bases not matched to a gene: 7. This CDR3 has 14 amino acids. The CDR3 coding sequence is TGCGCCAGCAGTTGGACAGGGGCCGGCCAGCCCCAGCATTTT. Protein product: CASSWTGAGQPQHF.

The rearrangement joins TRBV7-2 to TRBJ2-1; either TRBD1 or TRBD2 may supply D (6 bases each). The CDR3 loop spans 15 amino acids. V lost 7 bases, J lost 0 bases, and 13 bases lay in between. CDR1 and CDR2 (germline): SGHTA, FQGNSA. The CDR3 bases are TGTGCCAGCACCGCACAGGGAGGCTCCTACAATGAGCAGTTCTTC. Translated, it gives CASTAQGGSYNEQFF.

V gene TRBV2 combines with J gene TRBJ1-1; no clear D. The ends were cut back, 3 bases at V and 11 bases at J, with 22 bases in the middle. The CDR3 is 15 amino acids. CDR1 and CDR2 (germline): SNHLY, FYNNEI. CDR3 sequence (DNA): TGTGCCAGCAGTGAGGAGGTATTAAGAGGGAGGAGTGCTTTCTTT. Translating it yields CASSEEVLRGRSAFF.